These T cell receptor beta chains were read from a single sample in a study of blood T cell repertoires in COVID-19. Sequencing used immunoSEQ multiplex PCR; TCRdb keeps in-frame clones, though not all of them. This table has 160,000 or so clones, approximately 81% appearing once. The specimen was PBMCs or T cells enriched from blood (not recorded which). The source is a middle-aged woman with acute COVID-19. CDR3s include the opening cysteine and the closing phenylalanine or tryptophan. D genes are given only for firm matches. Clone size is given for some rows only: seen once, a few or many times, or a class if the clone is expanded.

v_gene	d_gene	j_gene	abundance	CDR3nt	CDR3aa
TRBV6-1	-	TRBJ2-7	-	TGTGCCAGCAGTGCCTCACAGGCAATCTCCTACGAGCAGTACTTC	CASSASQAISYEQYF
TRBV5-6	-	TRBJ1-5	-	TGTGCCAGCAGCCTCGGGGTTTTCAGCAATCAGCCCCAGCATTTT	CASSLGVFSNQPQHF
TRBV24-1	-	TRBJ2-1	-	TGTGCCACCAGTGATCCCAGTACGAGCAGGAATGAGCAGTTCTTC	CATSDPSTSRNEQFF
TRBV5-4	TRBD2	TRBJ2-1	-	TGTGCCAGCACCTTAAGTAGCGGGAGTAATGAGCAGTTCTTC	CASTLSSGSNEQFF
TRBV6-5	TRBD1	TRBJ1-1	once	TGTGCCAGCAGTTACCTAACAGGGGGGAACACTGAAGCTTTCTTT	CASSYLTGGNTEAFF
TRBV3-1/TRBV3-2	TRBD1	TRBJ1-2	-	TGTGCCAGCAGCCATTGGACAGGGGGACCCTATGGCTACACCTTC	CASSHWTGGPYGYTF
TRBV7-9	TRBD1	TRBJ1-2	-	TGTGCCAGCAGCCAGGACAGGGGCTATGGCTACACCTTC	CASSQDRGYGYTF
TRBV18	-	TRBJ2-2	few	TGTGCCAGCTCACCAGCGGGGCTAGCGTTCCTTAGGGCGAACACCGGGGAGCTGTTTTTT	CASSPAGLAFLRANTGELFF
TRBV9	TRBD2	TRBJ2-2	-	TGTGCCAGCAGCGTAAAAGCGGGAGGGCCGGAAACCGGGGAGCTGTTTTTT	CASSVKAGGPETGELFF
TRBV7-2	TRBD2	TRBJ2-7	-	TGTGCCAGCAGCTTCAGCGGGAACTACGAGCAGTACTTC	CASSFSGNYEQYF
TRBV19	-	TRBJ1-2	few	TGTGCCAGTAGTATAGTCGAAGGCAGACAAAACTATGGCTACACCTTC	CASSIVEGRQNYGYTF
TRBV9	-	TRBJ2-6	-	TGTGCCAGCAGCGTTGCCGGTTACTCTGGGGCCAACGTCCTGACTTTC	CASSVAGYSGANVLTF
TRBV7-9	TRBD2	TRBJ2-7	-	TGTGCCAGCAGCTCAGCCTTAGCGGGCCCCTACGAGCAGTACTTC	CASSSALAGPYEQYF
TRBV7-3	-	TRBJ2-1	-	TGTGCCAGCAGCTCGAGCGGAGGACCCTACAATGAGCAGTTCTTC	CASSSSGGPYNEQFF
TRBV24-1	-	TRBJ2-4	-	TGTGCCAGCCCCCCCAACATAACCAAAAACATTCAGTACTTC	CASPPNITKNIQYF
TRBV2	-	TRBJ1-2	-	TGTGCCAGCAGTAGTAATCCCGGTTATGGCTACACCTTC	CASSSNPGYGYTF
TRBV23-1	-	TRBJ2-2	once	TGCGCCAGCAGTCAATCGTTGGGGGGCACCGGGGAGCTGTTTTTT	CASSQSLGGTGELFF
TRBV5-1	-	TRBJ2-5	-	TGCGCCAGCAGCTTGTTCGAAGCCGGCCAAGAGACCCAGTACTTC	CASSLFEAGQETQYF